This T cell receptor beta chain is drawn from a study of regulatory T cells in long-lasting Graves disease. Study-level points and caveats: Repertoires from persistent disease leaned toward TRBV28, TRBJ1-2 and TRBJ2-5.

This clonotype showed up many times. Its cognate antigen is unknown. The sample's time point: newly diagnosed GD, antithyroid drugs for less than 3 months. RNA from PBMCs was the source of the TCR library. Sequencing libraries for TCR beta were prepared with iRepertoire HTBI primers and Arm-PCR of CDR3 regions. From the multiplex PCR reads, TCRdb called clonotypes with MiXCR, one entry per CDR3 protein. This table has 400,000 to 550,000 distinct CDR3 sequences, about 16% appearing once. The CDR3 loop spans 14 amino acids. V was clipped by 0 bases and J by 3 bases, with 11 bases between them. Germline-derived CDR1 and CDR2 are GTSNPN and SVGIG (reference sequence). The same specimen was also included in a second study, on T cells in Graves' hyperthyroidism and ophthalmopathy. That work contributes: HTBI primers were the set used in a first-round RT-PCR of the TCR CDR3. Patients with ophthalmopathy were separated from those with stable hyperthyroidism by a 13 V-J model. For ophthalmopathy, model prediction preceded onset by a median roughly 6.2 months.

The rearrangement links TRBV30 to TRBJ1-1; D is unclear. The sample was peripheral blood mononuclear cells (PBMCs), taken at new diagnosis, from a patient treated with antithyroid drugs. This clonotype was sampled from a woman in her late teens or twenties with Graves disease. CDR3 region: CAWSVHGVHTEAFF. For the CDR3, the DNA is TGTGCCTGGAGTGTACATGGGGTCCACACTGAAGCTTTCTTT.